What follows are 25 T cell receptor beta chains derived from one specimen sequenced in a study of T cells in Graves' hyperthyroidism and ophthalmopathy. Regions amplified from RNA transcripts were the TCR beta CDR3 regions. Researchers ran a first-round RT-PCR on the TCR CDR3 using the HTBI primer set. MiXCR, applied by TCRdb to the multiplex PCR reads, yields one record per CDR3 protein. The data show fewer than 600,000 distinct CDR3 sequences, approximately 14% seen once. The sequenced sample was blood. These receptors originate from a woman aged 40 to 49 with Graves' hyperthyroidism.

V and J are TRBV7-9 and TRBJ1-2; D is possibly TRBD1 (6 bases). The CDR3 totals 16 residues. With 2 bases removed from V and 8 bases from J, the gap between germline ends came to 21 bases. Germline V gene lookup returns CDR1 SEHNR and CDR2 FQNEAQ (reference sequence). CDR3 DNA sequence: TGTGCCAGCAGCTTATTAACGGAGGGGGGCCCTGGCGGCTACACCTTC. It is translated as CASSLLTEGGPGGYTF.

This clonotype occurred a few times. CDR3 in DNA: TGTGCCAGCAGTTTAGGGGGTCAGGGTCGAGGGAATCAGCCCCAGCATTTT. Translating it yields CASSLGGQGRGNQPQHF. The chain is built from TRBV12-3 or TRBV12-4 and TRBJ1-5; tentative D call: TRBD1 (5 bases). The V gene lost 1 base and the J gene lost 4 bases, with 17 bases spanning the gap. The CDR3 length is 17 residues.

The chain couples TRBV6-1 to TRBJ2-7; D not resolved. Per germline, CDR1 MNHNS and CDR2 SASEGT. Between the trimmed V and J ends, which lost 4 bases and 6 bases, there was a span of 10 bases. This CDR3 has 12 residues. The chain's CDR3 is CASSVFGFEQYF. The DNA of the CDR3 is TGTGCCAGCAGTGTATTCGGGTTCGAGCAGTACTTC.

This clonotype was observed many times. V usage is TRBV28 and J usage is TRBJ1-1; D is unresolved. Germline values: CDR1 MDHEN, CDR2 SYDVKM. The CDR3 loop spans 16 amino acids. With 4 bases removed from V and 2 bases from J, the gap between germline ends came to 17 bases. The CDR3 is CASSWVPGGLNTEAFF. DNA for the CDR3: TGTGCCAGCAGTTGGGTCCCGGGAGGGCTAAACACTGAAGCTTTCTTT. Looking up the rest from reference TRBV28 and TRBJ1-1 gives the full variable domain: DVKVTQSSRYLVKRTGEKVFLECVQDMDHENMFWYRQDPGLGLRLIYFSYDVKMKEKGDIPEGYSVSREKKERFSLILESASTNQTSMYLCASSWVPGGLNTEAFFGQGTRLTVV.

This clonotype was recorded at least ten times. CDR3 protein: CASSVTLRNTEAFF. CDR3 coding DNA: TGTGCCAGCAGCGTAACACTTAGGAACACTGAAGCTTTCTTT. The V gene is TRBV3-1, the J gene TRBJ1-1; D unresolved. Trimming took 5 bases from V and 1 from J, leaving 11 bases between them. Germline V gene data show CDR1 as LGHDT and CDR2 as YNNKEL (reference sequence). This CDR3 spans 14 amino acids.

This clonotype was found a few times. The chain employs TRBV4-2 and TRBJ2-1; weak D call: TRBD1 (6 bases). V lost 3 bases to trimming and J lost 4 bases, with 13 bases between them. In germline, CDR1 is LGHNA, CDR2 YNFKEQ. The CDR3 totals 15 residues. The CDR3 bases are TGTGCCAGCAGCCAGATGACAGGTCTATACAATGAGCAGTTCTTC. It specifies CASSQMTGLYNEQFF.

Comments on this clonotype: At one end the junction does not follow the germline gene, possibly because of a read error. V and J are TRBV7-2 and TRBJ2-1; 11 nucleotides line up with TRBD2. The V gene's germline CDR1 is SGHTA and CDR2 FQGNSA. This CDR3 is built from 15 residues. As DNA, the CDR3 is TGTGCCAGCAGCTTGACTAGCGGGACGGGCAATGGGCAGTTCTTC. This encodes CASSLTSGTGNGQFF.

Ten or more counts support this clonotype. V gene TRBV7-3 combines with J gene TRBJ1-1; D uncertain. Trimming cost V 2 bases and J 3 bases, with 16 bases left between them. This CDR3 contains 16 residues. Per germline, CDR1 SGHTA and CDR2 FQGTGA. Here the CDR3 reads CASSLFSGFRDTEAFF. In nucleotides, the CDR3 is TGTGCCAGCAGCTTATTTTCGGGGTTTAGGGACACTGAAGCTTTCTTT.

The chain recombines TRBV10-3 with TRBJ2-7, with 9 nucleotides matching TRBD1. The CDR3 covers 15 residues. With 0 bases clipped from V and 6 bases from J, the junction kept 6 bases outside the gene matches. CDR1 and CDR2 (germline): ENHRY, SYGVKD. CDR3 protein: CAISESPGTGLEQYF. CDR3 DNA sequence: TGTGCCATCAGTGAGTCCCCCGGGACAGGGCTCGAGCAGTACTTC.

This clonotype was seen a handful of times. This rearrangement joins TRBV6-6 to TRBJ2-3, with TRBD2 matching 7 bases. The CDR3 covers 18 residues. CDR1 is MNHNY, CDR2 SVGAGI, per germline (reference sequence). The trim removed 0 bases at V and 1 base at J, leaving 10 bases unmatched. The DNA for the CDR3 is TGTGCCAGCAGTTACTCCCACTTTGGTGGGAGGGGCACAGATACGCAGTATTTT. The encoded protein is CASSYSHFGGRGTDTQYF.

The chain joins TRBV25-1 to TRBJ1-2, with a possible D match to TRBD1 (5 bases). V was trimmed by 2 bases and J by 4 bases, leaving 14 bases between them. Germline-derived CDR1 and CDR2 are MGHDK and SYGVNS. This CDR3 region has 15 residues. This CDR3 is CASSERSTGLYGYTF. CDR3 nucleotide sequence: TGTGCCAGCAGTGAACGGTCTACAGGCCTCTATGGCTACACCTTC.

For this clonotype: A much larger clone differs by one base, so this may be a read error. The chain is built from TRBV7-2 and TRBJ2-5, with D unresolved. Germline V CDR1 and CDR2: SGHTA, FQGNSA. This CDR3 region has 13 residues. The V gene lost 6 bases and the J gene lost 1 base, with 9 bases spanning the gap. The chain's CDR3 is CASRTSIQETQYF. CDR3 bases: TGTGCCAGCAGGACAAGTATCCAAGAGACCCAGTACTTC.

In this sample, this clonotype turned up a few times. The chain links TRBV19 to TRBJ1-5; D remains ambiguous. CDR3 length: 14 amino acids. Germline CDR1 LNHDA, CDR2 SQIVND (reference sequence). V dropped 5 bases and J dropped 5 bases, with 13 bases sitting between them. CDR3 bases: TGTGCCAGTAGTCCCCTAAGACACGATCAGCCCCAGCATTTT. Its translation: CASSPLRHDQPQHF.

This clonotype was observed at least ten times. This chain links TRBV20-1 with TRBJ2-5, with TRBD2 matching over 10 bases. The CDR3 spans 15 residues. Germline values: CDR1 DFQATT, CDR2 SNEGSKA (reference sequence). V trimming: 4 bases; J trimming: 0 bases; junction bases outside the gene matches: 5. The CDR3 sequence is CSAISSGGHQETQYF. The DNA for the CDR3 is TGCAGTGCTATTTCTAGCGGGGGACACCAAGAGACCCAGTACTTC.

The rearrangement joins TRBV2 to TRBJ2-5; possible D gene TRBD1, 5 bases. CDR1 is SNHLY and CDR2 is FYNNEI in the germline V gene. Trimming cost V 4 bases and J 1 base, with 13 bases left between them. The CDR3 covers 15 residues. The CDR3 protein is CASSVSTGPQETQYF. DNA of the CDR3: TGTGCCAGCAGTGTCAGTACAGGACCCCAAGAGACCCAGTACTTC.

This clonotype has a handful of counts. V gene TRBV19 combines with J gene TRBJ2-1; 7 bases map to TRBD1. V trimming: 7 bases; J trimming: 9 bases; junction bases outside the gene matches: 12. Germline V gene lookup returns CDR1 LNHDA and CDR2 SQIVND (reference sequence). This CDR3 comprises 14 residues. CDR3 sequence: CASMSDRAFGEQFF. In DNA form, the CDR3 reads TGTGCCAGTATGAGTGACAGGGCCTTTGGTGAGCAGTTCTTC.

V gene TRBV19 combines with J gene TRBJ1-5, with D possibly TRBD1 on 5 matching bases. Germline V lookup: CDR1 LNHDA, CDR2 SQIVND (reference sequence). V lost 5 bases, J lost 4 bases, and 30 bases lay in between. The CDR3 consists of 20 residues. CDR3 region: CASSLNPGIAEFSDNQPQHF. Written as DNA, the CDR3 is TGTGCCAGTAGTCTAAACCCAGGGATAGCGGAATTCTCCGATAATCAGCCCCAGCATTTT. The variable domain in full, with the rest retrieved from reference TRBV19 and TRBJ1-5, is DGGITQSPKYLFRKEGQNVTLSCEQNLNHDAMYWYRQDPGQGLRLIYYSQIVNDFQKGDIAEGYSVSREKKESFPLTVTSAQKNPTAFYLCASSLNPGIAEFSDNQPQHFGDGTRLSIL.

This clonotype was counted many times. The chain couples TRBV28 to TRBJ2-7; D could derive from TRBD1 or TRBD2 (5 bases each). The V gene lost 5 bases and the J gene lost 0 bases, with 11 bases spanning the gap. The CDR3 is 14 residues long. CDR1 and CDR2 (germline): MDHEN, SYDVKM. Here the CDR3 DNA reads TGTGCCAGCAGTCGGGGCAAGAGCTCCTACGAGCAGTACTTC. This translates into CASSRGKSSYEQYF. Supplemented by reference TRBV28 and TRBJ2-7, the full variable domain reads DVKVTQSSRYLVKRTGEKVFLECVQDMDHENMFWYRQDPGLGLRLIYFSYDVKMKEKGDIPEGYSVSREKKERFSLILESASTNQTSMYLCASSRGKSSYEQYFGPGTRLTVT.

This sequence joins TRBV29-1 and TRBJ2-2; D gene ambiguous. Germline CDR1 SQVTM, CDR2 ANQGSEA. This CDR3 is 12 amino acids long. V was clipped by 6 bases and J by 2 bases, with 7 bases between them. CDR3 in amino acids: CSVGFNTGELFF. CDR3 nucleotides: TGCAGCGTCGGATTCAACACCGGGGAGCTGTTTTTT.

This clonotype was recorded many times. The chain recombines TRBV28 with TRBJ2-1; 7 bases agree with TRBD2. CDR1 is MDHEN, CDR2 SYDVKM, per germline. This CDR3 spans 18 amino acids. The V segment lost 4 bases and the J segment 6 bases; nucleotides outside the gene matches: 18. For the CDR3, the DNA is TGTGCCAGCAGTTCCTCTGGCTCGGCAGCGGGGAGGATCAATGAGCAGTTCTTC. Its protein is CASSSSGSAAGRINEQFF.

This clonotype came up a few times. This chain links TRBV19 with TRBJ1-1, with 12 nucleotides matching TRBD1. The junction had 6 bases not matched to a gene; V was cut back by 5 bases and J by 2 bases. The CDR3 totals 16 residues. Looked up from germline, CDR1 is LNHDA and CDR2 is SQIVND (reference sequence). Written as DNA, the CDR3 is TGTGCCAGTAGTGGGGACAGGGGGCGGTTTAACACTGAAGCTTTCTTT. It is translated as CASSGDRGRFNTEAFF.

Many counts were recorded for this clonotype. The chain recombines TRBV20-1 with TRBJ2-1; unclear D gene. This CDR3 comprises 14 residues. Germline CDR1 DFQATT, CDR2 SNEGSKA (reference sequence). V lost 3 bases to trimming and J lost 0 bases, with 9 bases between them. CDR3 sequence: CSARDPSSYNEQFF. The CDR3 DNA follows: TGCAGTGCTAGGGACCCGAGCTCCTACAATGAGCAGTTCTTC.

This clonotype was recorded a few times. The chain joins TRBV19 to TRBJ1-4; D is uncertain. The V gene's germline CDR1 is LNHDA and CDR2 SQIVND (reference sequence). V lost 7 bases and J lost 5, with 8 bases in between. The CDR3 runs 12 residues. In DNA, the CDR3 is TGTGCCAGTAAGGGATGGAATGAAAAACTGTTTTTT. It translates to CASKGWNEKLFF.

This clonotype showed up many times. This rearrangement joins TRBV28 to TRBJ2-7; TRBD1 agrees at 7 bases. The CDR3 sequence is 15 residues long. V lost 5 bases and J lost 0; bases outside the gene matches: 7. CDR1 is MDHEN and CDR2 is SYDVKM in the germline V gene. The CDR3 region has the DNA TGTGCCAGCAGTACATTCCGGGACAGCTCCTACGAGCAGTACTTC. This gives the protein CASSTFRDSSYEQYF. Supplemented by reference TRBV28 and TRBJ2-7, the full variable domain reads DVKVTQSSRYLVKRTGEKVFLECVQDMDHENMFWYRQDPGLGLRLIYFSYDVKMKEKGDIPEGYSVSREKKERFSLILESASTNQTSMYLCASSTFRDSSYEQYFGPGTRLTVT.

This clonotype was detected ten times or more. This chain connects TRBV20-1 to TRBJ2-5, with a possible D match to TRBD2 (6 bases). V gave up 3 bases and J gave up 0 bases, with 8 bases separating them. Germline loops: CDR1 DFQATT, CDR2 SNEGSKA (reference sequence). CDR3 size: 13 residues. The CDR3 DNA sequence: TGCAGTGCTAGCGGCGGGAACCAAGAGACCCAGTACTTC. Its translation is CSASGGNQETQYF.